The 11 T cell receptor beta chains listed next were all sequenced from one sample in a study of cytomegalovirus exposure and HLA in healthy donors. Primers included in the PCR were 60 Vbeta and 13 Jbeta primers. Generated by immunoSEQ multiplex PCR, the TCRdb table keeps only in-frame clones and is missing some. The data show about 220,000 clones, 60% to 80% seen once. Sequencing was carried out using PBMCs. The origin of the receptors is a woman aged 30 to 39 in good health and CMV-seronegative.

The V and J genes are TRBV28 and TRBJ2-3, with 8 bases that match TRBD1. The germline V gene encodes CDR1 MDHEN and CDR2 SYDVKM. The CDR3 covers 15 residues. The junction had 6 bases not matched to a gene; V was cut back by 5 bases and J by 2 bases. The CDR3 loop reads CASSEDRALTDTQYF. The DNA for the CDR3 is TGTGCCAGCAGTGAGGACAGGGCCCTCACAGATACGCAGTATTTT.

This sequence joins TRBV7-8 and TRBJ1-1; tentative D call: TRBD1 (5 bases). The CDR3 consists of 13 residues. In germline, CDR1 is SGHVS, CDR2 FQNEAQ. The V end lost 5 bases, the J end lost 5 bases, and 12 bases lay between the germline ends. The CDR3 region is CASSLQVGTEAFF. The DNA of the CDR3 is TGTGCCAGCAGCCTACAGGTTGGGACTGAAGCTTTCTTT.

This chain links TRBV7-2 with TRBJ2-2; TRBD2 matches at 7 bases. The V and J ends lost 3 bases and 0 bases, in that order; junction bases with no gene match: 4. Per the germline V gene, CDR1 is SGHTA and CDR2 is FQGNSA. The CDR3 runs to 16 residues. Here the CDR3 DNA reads TGTGCCAGCAGCTTTCTAGCGGCTACGAACACCGGGGAGCTGTTTTTT. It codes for CASSFLAATNTGELFF.

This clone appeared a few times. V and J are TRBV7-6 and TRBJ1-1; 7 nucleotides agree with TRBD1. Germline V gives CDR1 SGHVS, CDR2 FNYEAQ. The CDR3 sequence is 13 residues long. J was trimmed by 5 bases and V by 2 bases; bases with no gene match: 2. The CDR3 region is CASSLPGGTEAFF. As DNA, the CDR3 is TGTGCCAGCAGCTTACCAGGGGGGACTGAAGCTTTCTTT.

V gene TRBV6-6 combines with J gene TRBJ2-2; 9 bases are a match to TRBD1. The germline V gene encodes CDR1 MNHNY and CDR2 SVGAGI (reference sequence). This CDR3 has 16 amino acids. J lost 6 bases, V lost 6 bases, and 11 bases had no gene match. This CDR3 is CASRSEQGAGAGELFF. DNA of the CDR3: TGTGCCAGCAGGTCCGAACAGGGGGCCGGGGCCGGGGAGCTGTTTTTT.

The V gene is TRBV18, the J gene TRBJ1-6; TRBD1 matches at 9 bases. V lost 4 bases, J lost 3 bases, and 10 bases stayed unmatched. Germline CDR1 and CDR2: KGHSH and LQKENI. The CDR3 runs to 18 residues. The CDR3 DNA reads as TGTGCCAGCTCACTAAGGACAGGGGAAGGTGGCTATAATTCACCCCTCCACTTT. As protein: CASSLRTGEGGYNSPLHF.

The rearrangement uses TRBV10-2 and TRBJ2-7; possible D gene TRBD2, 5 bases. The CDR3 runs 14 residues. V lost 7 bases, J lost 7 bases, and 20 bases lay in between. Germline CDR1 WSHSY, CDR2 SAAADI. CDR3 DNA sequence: TGCGCCAGCAAAGAGTTTGGACTGCCTATTGAGCAGTACTTC. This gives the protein CASKEFGLPIEQYF.

For the CDR3, the DNA is TGTGCCAGCAGCTTACTAGCGGGGTTCCACGAGCAGTACTTC. Its protein product is CASSLLAGFHEQYF. The chain joins TRBV13 to TRBJ2-5; 9 bases fit TRBD2. Gene TRBJ2-7 matches the end of the DNA better, so the J call may be wrong. This CDR3 contains 14 residues. Germline V CDR1 and CDR2: PRHDT, FYEKMQ (reference sequence).

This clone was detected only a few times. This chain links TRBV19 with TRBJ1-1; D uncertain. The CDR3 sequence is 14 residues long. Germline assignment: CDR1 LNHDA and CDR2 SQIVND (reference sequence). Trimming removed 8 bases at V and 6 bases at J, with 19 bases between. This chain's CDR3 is CASSQDFLVPEAFF. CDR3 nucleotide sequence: TGTGCCAGTTCTCAGGACTTCCTAGTGCCTGAAGCTTTCTTT. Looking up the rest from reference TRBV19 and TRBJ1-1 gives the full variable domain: DGGITQSPKYLFRKEGQNVTLSCEQNLNHDAMYWYRQDPGQGLRLIYYSQIVNDFQKGDIAEGYSVSREKKESFPLTVTSAQKNPTAFYLCASSQDFLVPEAFFGQGTRLTVV.

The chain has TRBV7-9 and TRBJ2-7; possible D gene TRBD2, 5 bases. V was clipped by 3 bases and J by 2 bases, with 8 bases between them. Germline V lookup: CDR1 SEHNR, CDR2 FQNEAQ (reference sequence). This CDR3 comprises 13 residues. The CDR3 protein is CASSFNSAYEQYF. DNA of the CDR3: TGTGCCAGCAGCTTCAATAGCGCCTACGAGCAGTACTTC.

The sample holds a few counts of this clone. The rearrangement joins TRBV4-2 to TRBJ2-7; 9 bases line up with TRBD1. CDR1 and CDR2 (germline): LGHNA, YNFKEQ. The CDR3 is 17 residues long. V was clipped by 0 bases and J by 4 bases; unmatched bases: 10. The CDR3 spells CASSQDRLDRGFYEQYF. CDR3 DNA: TGTGCCAGCAGCCAAGATCGATTGGACAGGGGATTTTACGAGCAGTACTTC.